This passage covers 6 T cell receptor beta chains from one sample sequenced in a study of post-analysis software for immune sequencing data. Study outcomes and limitations: A handful of TRBV segments were more frequent in patients than controls; TRBV5-6, TRBV5-1 and TRBV20-1 belonged to this group.

Built from TCR beta cDNA, the libraries had unique molecular identifiers in them. Via MiXCR, TCRdb re-called the PCR reads, giving one row per CDR3 protein. The sample holds 750,000 to 900,000 distinct CDR3 sequences, more than 45% seen once. Their specific antigens are unknown. Sequenced material: blood. The receptors come from a girl between 10 and 17 years old with multiple sclerosis.

V is TRBV24-1 and J is TRBJ1-1, with a tentative D call TRBD1 (6 bases). This CDR3 region has 12 residues. The germline CDR1 and CDR2 sequences are KGHDR and SFDVKD. The V gene lost 12 bases and the J gene lost 3 bases, with 13 bases spanning the gap. DNA for the CDR3: TGTGCCGCTCAGGGGAGAGACACTGAAGCTTTCTTT. This codes for CAAQGRDTEAFF.

The chain recombines TRBV9 with TRBJ2-1; D gene unclear. CDR1 is SGDLS, CDR2 YYNGEE, per germline. With 4 bases removed from V and 6 bases from J, the gap between germline ends came to 5 bases. The CDR3 is 11 residues long. As DNA, the CDR3 is TGTGCCAGCAGCCACCTCAATGAGCAGTTCTTC. Translating gives CASSHLNEQFF.

V gene TRBV20-1 combines with J gene TRBJ2-1; TRBD2 matches 7 bases. J gave up 6 bases and V 0 bases, and 17 bases lay outside the gene matches. The germline CDR1 and CDR2 sequences are DFQATT and SNEGSKA (reference sequence). The length of the CDR3 is 18 residues. In DNA, the CDR3 is TGCAGTGCTAGAGATGGGGAAGTAGGGTGGGCTAGCGGCAATGAGCAGTTCTTC. Protein: CSARDGEVGWASGNEQFF.

The sample holds a few counts of this clonotype. This chain links TRBV11-2 with TRBJ2-7, with 12 nucleotides matching TRBD2. V lost 1 base and J lost 4; bases outside the gene matches: 8. This CDR3 is 17 amino acids long. Looked up from germline, CDR1 is SGHAT and CDR2 is FQNNGV. The CDR3 nucleotides read TGTGCCAGCAGCTTAGGGTTCCTAGCGGGAGGGCTGTACGAGCAGTACTTC. Its protein product is CASSLGFLAGGLYEQYF.

This clonotype was counted many times. The rearrangement joins TRBV29-1 to TRBJ2-5; D call uncertain. Trimming took off 4 bases at V and 1 base at J, with 10 bases between the two ends. Germline V lookup: CDR1 SQVTM, CDR2 ANQGSEA. This CDR3 region has 13 residues. The CDR3 sequence is CSVGWRFQETQYF. CDR3 in DNA: TGCAGCGTTGGTTGGCGGTTCCAAGAGACCCAGTACTTC.

V and J are TRBV7-2 and TRBJ2-7, with no clear D. The DNA end lines up better with TRBJ2-5; the J call may be wrong. CDR1 SGHTA and CDR2 FQGNSA come from the germline V gene. This CDR3 is built from 14 residues. DNA for the CDR3: TGTGCCAGCAGCTTCCGGTCGGTCCTAGGGACCCAGTACTTC. It encodes CASSFRSVLGTQYF.